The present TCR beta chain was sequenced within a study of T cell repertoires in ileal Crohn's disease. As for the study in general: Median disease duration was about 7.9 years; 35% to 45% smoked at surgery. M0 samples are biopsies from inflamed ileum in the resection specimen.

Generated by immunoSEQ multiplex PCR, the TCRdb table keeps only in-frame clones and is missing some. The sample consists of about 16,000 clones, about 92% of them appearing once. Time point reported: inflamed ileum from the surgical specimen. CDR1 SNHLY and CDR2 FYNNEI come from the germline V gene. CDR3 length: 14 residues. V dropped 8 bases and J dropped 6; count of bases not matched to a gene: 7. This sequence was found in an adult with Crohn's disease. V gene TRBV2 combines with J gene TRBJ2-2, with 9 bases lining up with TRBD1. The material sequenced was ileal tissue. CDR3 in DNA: TGTGCCAGCGGCGGGACAGGGCAGCCCGGGGAGCTGTTTTTT. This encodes CASGGTGQPGELFF.